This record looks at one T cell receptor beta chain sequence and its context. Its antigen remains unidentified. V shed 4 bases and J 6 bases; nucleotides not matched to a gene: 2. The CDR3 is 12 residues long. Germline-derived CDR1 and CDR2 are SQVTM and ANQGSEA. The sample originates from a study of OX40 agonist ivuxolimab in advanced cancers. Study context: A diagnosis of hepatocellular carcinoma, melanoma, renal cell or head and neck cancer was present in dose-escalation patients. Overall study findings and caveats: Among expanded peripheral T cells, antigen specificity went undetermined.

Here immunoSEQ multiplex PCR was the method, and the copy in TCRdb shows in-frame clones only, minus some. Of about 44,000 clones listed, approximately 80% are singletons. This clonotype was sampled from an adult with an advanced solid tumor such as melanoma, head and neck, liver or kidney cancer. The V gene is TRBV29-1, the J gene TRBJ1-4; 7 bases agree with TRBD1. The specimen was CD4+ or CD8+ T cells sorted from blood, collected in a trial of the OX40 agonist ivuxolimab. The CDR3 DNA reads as TGCAGCGTTGCCCAGGGGGATGAAAAACTGTTTTTT. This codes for CSVAQGDEKLFF.